This note documents a single T cell receptor (beta chain) sequence. These data come from a study of T cell repertoires in cytomegalovirus infection. TCRdb re-derived calls from the reads in MiXCR, one entry per CDR3 protein. Counted here are 200,000 or so distinct CDR3 sequences, under 25% occurring once; the ten biggest clones make up approximately 3%. Trimming cost V 0 bases and J 12 bases, with 18 bases left between them. Per the germline V gene, CDR1 is SGDLS and CDR2 is YYNGEE. The CDR3 covers 14 residues. This receptor was obtained from a human donor in good health (CMV status not recorded). Some clones in this sample may be carry-over from other donors' samples. What was sequenced was PBMCs. The chain couples TRBV9 to TRBJ1-2, with D uncertain. The CDR3 DNA is TGTGCCAGCAGCGTAGGATCTGGGTTGATAGGGCACACCTTC. Amino acid sequence: CASSVGSGLIGHTF.